The source of this T cell receptor beta chain is a study of CD8+CD57+ T cells in acquired aplastic anemia. Germline assignment: CDR1 GTSNPN and CDR2 SVGIG (reference sequence). The CDR3 runs 11 residues. Trimming removed 5 bases from V and 7 bases from J, with 12 bases in between. This clonotype was counted at least ten times. Antigen: not known. Researchers used genomic DNA as the template to profile TCR beta VDJ and CDR3. TCRdb recomputed calls from the reads with MiXCR, one row per CDR3 protein. The sample lists 150,000 to 200,000 distinct CDR3 sequences, roughly 63% seen once, with about 48% in the top ten. Study-wide results and limits: Shared by patients and controls, some 29 CD8+ CDR3s were abundant in patients.

The chain couples TRBV30 to TRBJ2-7; a weak D match, TRBD2 (5 bases). This receptor was identified in a human donor in good health. The material sequenced was sorted CD4+, CD8+, or CD8+CD57+ T cells (not recorded which) from PBMCs. The CDR3 here is CAWGIPGEQYF. The CDR3 bases are TGTGCCTGGGGGATCCCGGGAGAGCAGTACTTC.